This TCR beta chain stems from a study of cytomegalovirus exposure and HLA in healthy donors. The study ran its PCR with 60 Vbeta and 13 Jbeta primers. TCRdb keeps only in-frame clones here, not all; method: immunoSEQ multiplex PCR. This sample has fewer than 150,000 clones, with roughly 80% found just once. Germline CDR1 and CDR2: LNHNV and YYDKDF (reference sequence). With V trimmed by 5 bases and J by 4 bases, 13 bases remained unmatched. This CDR3 comprises 19 residues. Details on this clone: The target antigen is unknown. At the DNA level, this CDR3 is encoded by other sequences in the same sample as well.

General observations from the study: The records held CMV serostatus as the only immune exposure information.

Input material: PBMCs. The receptor was derived from a man aged 55 to 70 in good health and CMV-seropositive. The gene calls are TRBV15 and TRBJ2-5; 16 bases fit TRBD2. As DNA, the CDR3 is TGTGCCACCAGCCCTTTCCCGGGACTAGCGGGGGGGCCGGTAGAGACCCAGTACTTC. This encodes CATSPFPGLAGGPVETQYF.